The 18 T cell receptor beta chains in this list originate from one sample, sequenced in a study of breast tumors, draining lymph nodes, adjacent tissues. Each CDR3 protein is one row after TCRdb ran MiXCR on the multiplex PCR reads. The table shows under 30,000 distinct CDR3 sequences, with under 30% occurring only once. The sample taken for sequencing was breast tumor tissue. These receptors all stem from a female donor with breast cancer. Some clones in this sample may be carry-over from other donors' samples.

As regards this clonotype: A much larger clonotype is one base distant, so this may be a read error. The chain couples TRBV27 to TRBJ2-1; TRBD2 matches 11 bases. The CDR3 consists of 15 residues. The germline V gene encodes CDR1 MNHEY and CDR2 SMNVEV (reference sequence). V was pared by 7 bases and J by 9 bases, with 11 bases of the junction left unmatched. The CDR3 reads CASTLGTSGHSEQFF. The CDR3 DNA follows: TGTGCCAGCACTCTAGGGACTAGCGGTCACAGTGAGCAGTTCTTC.

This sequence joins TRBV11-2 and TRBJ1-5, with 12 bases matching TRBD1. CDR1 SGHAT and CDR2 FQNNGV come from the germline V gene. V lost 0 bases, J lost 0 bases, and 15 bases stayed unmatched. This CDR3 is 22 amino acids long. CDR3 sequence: CASSLDSYSGTGGYYSNQPQHF. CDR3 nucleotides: TGTGCCAGCAGCTTAGACTCCTACTCCGGGACAGGGGGCTATTATAGCAATCAGCCCCAGCATTTT.

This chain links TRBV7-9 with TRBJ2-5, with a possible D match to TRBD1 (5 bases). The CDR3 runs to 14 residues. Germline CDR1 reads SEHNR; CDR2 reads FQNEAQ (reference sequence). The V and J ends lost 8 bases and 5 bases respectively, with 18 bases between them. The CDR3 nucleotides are TGTGCCAGCCAAGGGAAGGGGCCAAGGGAGACCCAGTACTTC. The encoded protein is CASQGKGPRETQYF.

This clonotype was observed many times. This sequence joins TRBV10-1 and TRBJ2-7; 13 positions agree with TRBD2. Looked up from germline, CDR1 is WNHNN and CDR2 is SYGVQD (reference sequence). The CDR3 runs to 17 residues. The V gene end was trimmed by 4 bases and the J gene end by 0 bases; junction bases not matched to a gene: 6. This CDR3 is CASSGKLAGGISYEQYF. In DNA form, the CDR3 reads TGCGCCAGCAGTGGTAAACTAGCGGGAGGGATCTCCTACGAGCAGTACTTC.

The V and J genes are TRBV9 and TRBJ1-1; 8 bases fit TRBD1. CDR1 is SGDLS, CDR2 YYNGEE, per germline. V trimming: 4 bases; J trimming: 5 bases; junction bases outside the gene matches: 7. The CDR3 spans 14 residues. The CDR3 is CASSPPTGETEAFF. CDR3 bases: TGTGCCAGCAGCCCCCCGACAGGGGAAACTGAAGCTTTCTTT.

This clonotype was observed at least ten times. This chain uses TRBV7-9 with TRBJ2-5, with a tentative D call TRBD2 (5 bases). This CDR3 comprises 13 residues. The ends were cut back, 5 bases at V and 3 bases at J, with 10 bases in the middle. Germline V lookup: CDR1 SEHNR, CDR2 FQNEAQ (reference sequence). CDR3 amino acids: CASSPGLEETQYF. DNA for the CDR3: TGTGCCAGCAGCCCAGGACTGGAAGAGACCCAGTACTTC.

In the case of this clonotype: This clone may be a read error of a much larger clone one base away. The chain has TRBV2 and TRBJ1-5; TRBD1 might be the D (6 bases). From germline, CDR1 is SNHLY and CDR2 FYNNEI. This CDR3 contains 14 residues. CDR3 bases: TGTGCCAGCAGTGGGACAGATAGCTATCAGCCCCAGCATTTT. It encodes CASSGTDSYQPQHF.

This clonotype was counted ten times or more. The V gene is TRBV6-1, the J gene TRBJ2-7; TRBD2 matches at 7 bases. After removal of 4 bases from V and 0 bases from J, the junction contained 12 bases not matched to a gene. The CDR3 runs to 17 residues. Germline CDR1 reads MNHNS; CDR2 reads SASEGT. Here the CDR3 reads CASSVVLPRTSSYEQYF. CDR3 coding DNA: TGTGCCAGCAGTGTGGTCCTTCCCCGGACTAGCTCCTACGAGCAGTACTTC.

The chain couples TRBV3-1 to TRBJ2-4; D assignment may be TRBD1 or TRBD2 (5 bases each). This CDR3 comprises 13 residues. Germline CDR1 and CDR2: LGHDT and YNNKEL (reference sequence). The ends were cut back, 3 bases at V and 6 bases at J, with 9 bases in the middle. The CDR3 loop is CASSQGTANIQYF. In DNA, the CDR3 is TGTGCCAGCAGCCAGGGGACGGCAAACATTCAGTACTTC.

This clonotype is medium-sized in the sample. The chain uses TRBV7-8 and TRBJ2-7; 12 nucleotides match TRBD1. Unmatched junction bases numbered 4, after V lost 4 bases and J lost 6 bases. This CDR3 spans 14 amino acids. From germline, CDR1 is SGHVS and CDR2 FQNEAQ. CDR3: CASSSRDRGLEQYF. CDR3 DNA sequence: TGTGCCAGCAGCTCCCGGGACAGGGGGCTCGAGCAGTACTTC. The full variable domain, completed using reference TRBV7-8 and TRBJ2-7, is GAGVSQSPRYKVAKRGQDVALRCDPISGHVSLFWYQQALGQGPEFLTYFQNEAQLDKSGLPSDRFFAERPEGSVSTLKIQRTQQEDSAVYLCASSSRDRGLEQYFGPGTRLTVT.

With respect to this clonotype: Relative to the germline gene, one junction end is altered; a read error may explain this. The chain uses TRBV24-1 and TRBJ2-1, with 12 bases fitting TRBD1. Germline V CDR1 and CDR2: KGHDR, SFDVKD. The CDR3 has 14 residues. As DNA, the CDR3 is TGTGCCACCAACCCGGGACAGGGGGCTAGCGAGCGGTTCTTC. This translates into CATNPGQGASERFF.

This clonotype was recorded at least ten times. The chain's CDR3 is CASSRGTSGSSFSYEQYF. As DNA, the CDR3 is TGCGCCAGCAGCCGAGGGACTAGCGGATCTTCCTTCTCCTACGAGCAGTACTTC. The chain has TRBV5-1 and TRBJ2-7; the match to TRBD2 covers 11 bases. CDR1 and CDR2 (germline): SGHRS, YFSETQ. J lost 0 bases, V lost 4 bases, and 12 bases had no gene match. This CDR3 spans 18 amino acids.

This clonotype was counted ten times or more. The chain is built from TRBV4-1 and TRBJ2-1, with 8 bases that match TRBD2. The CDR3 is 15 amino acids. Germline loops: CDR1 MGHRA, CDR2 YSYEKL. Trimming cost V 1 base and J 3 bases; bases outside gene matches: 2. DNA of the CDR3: TGCGCCAGCAGCCAAGCACTAGCGGACTACAATGAGCAGTTCTTC. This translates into CASSQALADYNEQFF.

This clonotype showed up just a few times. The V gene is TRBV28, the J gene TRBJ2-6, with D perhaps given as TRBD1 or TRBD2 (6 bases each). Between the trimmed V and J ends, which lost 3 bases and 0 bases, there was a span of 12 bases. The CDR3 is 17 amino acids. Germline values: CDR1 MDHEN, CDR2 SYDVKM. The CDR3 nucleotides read TGTGCCAGCAGTTTCGGAGGGGGTCTCTCTGGGGCCAACGTCCTGACTTTC. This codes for CASSFGGGLSGANVLTF.

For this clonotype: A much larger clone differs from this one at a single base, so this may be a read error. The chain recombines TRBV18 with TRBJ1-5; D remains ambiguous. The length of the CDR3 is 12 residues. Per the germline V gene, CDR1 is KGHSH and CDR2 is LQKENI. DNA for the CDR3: TGTGCCAGCTCACCTAGCAATCTGCCCCAGCATTTT. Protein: CASSPSNLPQHF.

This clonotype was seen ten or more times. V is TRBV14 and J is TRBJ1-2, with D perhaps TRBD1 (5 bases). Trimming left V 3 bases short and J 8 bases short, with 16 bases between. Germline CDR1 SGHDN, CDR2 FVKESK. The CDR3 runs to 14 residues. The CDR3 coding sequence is TGTGCCAGCAGCCAGACCGGGACGGCGAGCGGCTACACCTTC. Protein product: CASSQTGTASGYTF. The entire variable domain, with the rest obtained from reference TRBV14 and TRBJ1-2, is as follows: EAGVTQFPSHSVIEKGQTVTLRCDPISGHDNLYWYRRVMGKEIKFLLHFVKESKQDESGMPNNRFLAERTGGTYSTLKVQPAELEDSGVYFCASSQTGTASGYTFGSGTRLTVV.

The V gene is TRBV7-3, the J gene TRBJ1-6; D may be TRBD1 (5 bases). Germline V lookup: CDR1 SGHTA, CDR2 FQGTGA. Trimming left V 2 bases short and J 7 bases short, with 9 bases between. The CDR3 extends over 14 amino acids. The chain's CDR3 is CASSLEGSNSPLHF. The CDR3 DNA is TGTGCCAGCAGCTTAGAGGGGAGCAATTCACCCCTCCACTTT.

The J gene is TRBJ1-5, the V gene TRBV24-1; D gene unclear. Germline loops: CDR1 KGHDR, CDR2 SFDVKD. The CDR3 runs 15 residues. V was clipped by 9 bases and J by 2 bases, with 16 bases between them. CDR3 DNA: TGTGCCACCGGGCCCCCGGGAGTGGGCAATCAGCCCCAGCATTTT. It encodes CATGPPGVGNQPQHF.